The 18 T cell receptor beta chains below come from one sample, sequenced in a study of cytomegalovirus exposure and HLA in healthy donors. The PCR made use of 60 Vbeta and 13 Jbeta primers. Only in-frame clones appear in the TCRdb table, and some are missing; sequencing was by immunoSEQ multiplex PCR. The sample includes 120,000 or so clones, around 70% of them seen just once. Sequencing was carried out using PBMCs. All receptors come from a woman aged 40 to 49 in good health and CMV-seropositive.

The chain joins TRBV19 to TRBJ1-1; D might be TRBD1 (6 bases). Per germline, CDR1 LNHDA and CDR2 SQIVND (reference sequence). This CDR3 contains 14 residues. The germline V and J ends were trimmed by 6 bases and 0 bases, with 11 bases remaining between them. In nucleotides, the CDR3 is TGTGCCAGTAGACGGACAGAGATGAACACTGAAGCTTTCTTT. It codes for CASRRTEMNTEAFF.

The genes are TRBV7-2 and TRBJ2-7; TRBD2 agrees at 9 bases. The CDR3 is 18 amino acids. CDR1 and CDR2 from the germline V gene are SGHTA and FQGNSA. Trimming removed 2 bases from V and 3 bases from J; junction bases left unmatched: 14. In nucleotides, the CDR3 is TGTGCCAGCAGCTTAATGGGGCGGGGGGGCACAATCGACTACGAGCAGTACTTC. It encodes CASSLMGRGGTIDYEQYF.

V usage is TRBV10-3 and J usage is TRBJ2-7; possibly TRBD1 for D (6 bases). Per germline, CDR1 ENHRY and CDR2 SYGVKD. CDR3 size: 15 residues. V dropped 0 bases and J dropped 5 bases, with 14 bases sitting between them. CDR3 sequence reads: CAISESGRGTNEQYF. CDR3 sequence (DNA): TGTGCCATCAGTGAGTCTGGCAGGGGCACCAACGAGCAGTACTTC.

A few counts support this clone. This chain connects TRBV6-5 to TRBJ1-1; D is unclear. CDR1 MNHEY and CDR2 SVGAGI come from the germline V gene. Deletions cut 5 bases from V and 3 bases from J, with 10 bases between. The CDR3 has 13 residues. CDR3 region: CASSHTRYTEAFF. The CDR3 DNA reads TGTGCCAGCAGTCACACCAGATACACTGAAGCTTTCTTT.

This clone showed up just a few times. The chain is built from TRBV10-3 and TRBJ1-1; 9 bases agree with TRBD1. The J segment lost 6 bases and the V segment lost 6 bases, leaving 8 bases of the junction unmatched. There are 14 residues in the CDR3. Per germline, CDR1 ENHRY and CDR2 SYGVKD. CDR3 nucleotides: TGTGCCATCAGCTCACAGGGGGCGCCCTCTGAAGCTTTCTTT. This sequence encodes CAISSQGAPSEAFF.

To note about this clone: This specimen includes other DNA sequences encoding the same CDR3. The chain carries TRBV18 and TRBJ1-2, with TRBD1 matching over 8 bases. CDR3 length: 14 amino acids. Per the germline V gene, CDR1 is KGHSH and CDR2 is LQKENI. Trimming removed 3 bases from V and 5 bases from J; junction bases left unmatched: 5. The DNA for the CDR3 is TGTGCCAGCTCACCTGGACAGGGCCTATATGGCTACACCTTC. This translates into CASSPGQGLYGYTF.

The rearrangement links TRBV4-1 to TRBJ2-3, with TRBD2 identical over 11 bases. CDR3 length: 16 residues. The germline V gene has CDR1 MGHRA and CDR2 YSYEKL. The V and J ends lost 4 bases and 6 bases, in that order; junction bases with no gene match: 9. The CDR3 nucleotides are TGCGCCAGCAGCCGTATGACTAGCGGGGAGGCGGATACGCAGTATTTT. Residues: CASSRMTSGEADTQYF.

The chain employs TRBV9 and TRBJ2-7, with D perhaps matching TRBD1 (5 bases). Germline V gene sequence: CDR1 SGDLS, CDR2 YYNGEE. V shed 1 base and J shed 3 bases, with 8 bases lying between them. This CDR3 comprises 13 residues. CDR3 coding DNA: TGTGCCAGCAGCGTAAGTGACAGCTACGAGCAGTACTTC. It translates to CASSVSDSYEQYF.

CDR3 sequence reads: CASSQGQGAGNTIYF. The CDR3 DNA reads TGCGCCAGCAGCCAAGGTCAGGGGGCTGGAAACACCATATATTTT. This chain connects TRBV4-1 to TRBJ1-3; 7 bases match TRBD1. The germline V gene encodes CDR1 MGHRA and CDR2 YSYEKL. Trimming removed 1 base from V and 2 bases from J; junction bases left unmatched: 2. This CDR3 is 15 amino acids long.

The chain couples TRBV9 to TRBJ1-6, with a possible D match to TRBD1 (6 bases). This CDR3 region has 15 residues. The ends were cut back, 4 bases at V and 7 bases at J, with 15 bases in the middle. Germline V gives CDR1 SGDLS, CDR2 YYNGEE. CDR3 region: CASSLMWQGNSPLHF. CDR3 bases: TGTGCCAGCAGCCTGATGTGGCAGGGGAATTCACCCCTCCACTTT.

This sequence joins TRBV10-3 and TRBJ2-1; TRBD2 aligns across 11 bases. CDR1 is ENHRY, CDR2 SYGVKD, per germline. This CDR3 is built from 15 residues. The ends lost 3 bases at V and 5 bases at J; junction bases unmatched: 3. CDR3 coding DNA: TGTGCCATCAGTGAAGGGACTAGCGGAAACAATGAGCAGTTCTTC. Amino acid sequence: CAISEGTSGNNEQFF.

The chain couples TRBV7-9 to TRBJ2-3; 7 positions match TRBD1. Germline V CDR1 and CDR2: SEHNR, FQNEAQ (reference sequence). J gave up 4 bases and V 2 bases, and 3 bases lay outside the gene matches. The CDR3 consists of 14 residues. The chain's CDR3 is CASSLTQGSDTQYF. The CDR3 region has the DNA TGTGCCAGCAGCTTAACACAGGGGTCAGATACGCAGTATTTT.

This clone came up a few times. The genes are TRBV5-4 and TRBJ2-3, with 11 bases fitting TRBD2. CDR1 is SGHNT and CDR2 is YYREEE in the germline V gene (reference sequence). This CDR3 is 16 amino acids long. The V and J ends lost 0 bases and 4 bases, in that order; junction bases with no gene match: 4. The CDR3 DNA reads TGTGCCAGCAGCTTGGGTAGCGGGGGGGCCGCAGATACGCAGTATTTT. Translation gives CASSLGSGGAADTQYF.

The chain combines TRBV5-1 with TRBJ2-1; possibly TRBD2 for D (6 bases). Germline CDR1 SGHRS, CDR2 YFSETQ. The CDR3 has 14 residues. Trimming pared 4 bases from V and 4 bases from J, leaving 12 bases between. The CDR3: CASSTPGTYNEQFF. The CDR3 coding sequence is TGCGCCAGCAGCACGCCCGGGACTTACAATGAGCAGTTCTTC.

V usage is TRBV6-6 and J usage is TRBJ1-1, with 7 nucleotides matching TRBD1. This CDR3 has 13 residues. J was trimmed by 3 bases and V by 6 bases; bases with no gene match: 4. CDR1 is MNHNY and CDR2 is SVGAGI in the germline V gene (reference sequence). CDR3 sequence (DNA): TGTGCCAGCAGGGTAACAGGGGACACTGAAGCTTTCTTT. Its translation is CASRVTGDTEAFF.

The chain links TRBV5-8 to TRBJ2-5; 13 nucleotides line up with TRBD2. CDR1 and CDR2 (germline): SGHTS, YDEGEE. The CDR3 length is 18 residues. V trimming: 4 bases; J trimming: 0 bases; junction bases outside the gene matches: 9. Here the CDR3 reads CASSPGLAGAPYQETQYF. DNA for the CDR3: TGTGCCAGCAGCCCCGGACTAGCGGGGGCCCCGTACCAAGAGACCCAGTACTTC.

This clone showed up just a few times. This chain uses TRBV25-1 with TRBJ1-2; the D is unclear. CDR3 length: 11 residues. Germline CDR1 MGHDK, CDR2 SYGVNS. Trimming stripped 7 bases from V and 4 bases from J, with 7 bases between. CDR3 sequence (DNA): TGTGCCAGCATGGGCGTCTATGGCTACACCTTC. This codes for CASMGVYGYTF.

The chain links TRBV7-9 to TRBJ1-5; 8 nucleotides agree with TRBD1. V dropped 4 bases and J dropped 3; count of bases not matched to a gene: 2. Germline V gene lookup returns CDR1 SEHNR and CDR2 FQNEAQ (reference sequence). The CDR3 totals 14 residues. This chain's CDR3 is CASSSGGINQPQHF. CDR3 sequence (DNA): TGTGCCAGCAGCTCAGGGGGCATCAATCAGCCCCAGCATTTT.